Presented here are 26 T cell receptor beta chains from one specimen sequenced in a study of T cell responses to AZD1222 COVID-19 vaccine. Using immunoSEQ multiplex PCR, the repertoire was profiled, and TCRdb retains in-frame clones only, with some absent. The sample contains about 160,000 clones, over 75% of which appear only once. Material: peripheral blood, obtained 28 days after the second AZD1222 dose. Receptors originate from an adult who received the AZD1222 COVID-19 vaccine.

This rearrangement joins TRBV5-1 to TRBJ1-6, with D possibly being TRBD1 (5 bases). The CDR3 consists of 17 residues. V was shortened by 1 base and J by 6 bases, with 17 bases between the two germline ends. Germline-derived CDR1 and CDR2 are SGHRS and YFSETQ. The CDR3 reads CASSLRPGPGRNSPLHF. In DNA, the CDR3 is TGCGCCAGCAGCTTGCGCCCGGGACCCGGGCGTAATTCACCCCTCCACTTT.

The chain employs TRBV12-3 or TRBV12-4 and TRBJ2-7, with D possibly being TRBD1 (6 bases). This CDR3 region has 13 residues. Trimming removed 3 bases from V and 3 bases from J, with 9 bases in between. CDR3 sequence (DNA): TGTGCCAGCAGTTTCGGACAGAGCTACGAGCAGTACTTC. This sequence encodes CASSFGQSYEQYF.

The V and J genes are TRBV7-2 and TRBJ2-7, with 11 nucleotides matching TRBD2. Germline-derived CDR1 and CDR2 are SGHTA and FQGNSA. V gave up 1 base and J gave up 4 bases; unmatched junction bases: 12. This CDR3 has 18 residues. The chain's CDR3 is CASSLGISGGAPGYEQYF. The DNA of the CDR3 is TGTGCCAGCAGCTTAGGGATTAGCGGGGGGGCCCCTGGTTACGAGCAGTACTTC.

The J gene is TRBJ1-1, the V gene TRBV3-1 (or the pseudogene TRBV3-2); TRBD1 might be the D (6 bases). Germline lookup yields CDR1 LGHDT and CDR2 YNNKEL (reference sequence). The CDR3 spans 15 residues. V shed 5 bases and J shed 0 bases, with 13 bases lying between them. This CDR3 reads CASSGQLRMNTEAFF. For the CDR3, the DNA is TGTGCCAGCAGCGGACAGCTCCGAATGAACACTGAAGCTTTCTTT.

The rearrangement links TRBV2 to TRBJ1-2, with D unresolved. Germline V gene data show CDR1 as SNHLY and CDR2 as FYNNEI. There are 12 residues in the CDR3. The V and J ends lost 3 bases and 8 bases respectively, with 10 bases between them. For the CDR3, the DNA is TGTGCCAGCAGTGATATGGGGTACGGCTACACCTTC. This translates into CASSDMGYGYTF.

This chain links TRBV6-5 with TRBJ1-3, with D possibly TRBD1 on 5 matching bases. Trimming left V 6 bases short and J 3 bases short, with 12 bases between. Germline CDR1 and CDR2: MNHEY and SVGAGI. The CDR3 is made up of 14 amino acids. The CDR3 DNA reads TGTGCCAGCAGGGCCGGGGACGGTGGAAACACCATATATTTT. Translation: CASRAGDGGNTIYF.

The chain uses TRBV5-1 and TRBJ1-3; the D is unclear. CDR3 length: 14 amino acids. V was pared by 2 bases and J by 0 bases, with 6 bases between. Germline assignment: CDR1 SGHRS and CDR2 YFSETQ. The CDR3 protein is CASSFASSGNTIYF. In DNA form, the CDR3 reads TGCGCCAGCAGCTTTGCGAGCTCTGGAAACACCATATATTTT.

Only a few counts were recorded for this clone. The genes are TRBV2 and TRBJ1-5, with TRBD1 matching 9 bases. Germline V CDR1 and CDR2: SNHLY, FYNNEI. V gave up 5 bases and J gave up 1 base; unmatched junction bases: 6. The CDR3 has 16 amino acids. The CDR3 loop reads CASSPRGQGSNQPQHF. In DNA, the CDR3 is TGTGCCAGCAGTCCCAGGGGACAGGGCAGCAATCAGCCCCAGCATTTT.

This chain joins TRBV6-1 and TRBJ1-1; D remains unclear. V was shortened by 0 bases and J by 5 bases, with 7 bases between the two germline ends. Germline V gene lookup returns CDR1 MNHNS and CDR2 SASEGT. This CDR3 contains 13 residues. The CDR3 coding sequence is TGTGCCAGCAGTGAAGCGGTTGGGACTGAAGCTTTCTTT. Protein sequence: CASSEAVGTEAFF.

This chain connects TRBV20-1 to TRBJ2-1, with 8 bases fitting TRBD2. This CDR3 comprises 11 residues. The V gene end was trimmed by 4 bases and the J gene end by 9 bases; junction bases not matched to a gene: 2. CDR1 and CDR2 from the germline V gene are DFQATT and SNEGSKA (reference sequence). CDR3 coding DNA: TGCAGTGCTACTAGCGGGCGTGAGCAGTTCTTC. Amino acids: CSATSGREQFF.

Here the CDR3 reads CASSPGLADQETQYF. In nucleotides, the CDR3 is TGTGCCAGCAGTCCTGGACTAGCGGACCAAGAGACCCAGTACTTC. This chain connects TRBV2 to TRBJ2-5; 10 bases line up with TRBD2. Germline-derived CDR1 and CDR2 are SNHLY and FYNNEI. The CDR3 loop spans 15 amino acids. V shed 5 bases and J 0 bases; nucleotides not matched to a gene: 3.

The chain is built from TRBV7-6 and TRBJ1-1, with unresolved D. CDR1 and CDR2 (germline): SGHVS, FNYEAQ. Trimming removed 3 bases from V and 10 bases from J, with 9 bases in between. This CDR3 comprises 11 residues. CDR3 residues: CASSLFRRAFF. The CDR3 DNA is TGTGCCAGCAGCTTGTTTCGTAGAGCTTTCTTT.

The chain joins TRBV5-1 to TRBJ2-7; D is perhaps TRBD2 (5 bases). The V gene lost 5 bases and the J gene lost 5 bases, with 14 bases spanning the gap. CDR1 is SGHRS, CDR2 YFSETQ, per germline. The CDR3 consists of 13 residues. The CDR3 loop is CASRETVGDEQYF. Written as DNA, the CDR3 is TGCGCCAGCAGAGAGACGGTCGGGGACGAGCAGTACTTC.

V and J are TRBV19 and TRBJ2-2; D possibly corresponds to TRBD2 (5 bases). This CDR3 has 14 residues. Germline loops: CDR1 LNHDA, CDR2 SQIVND (reference sequence). V was trimmed by 5 bases and J by 4 bases, leaving 11 bases between them. Written as DNA, the CDR3 is TGTGCCAGTAGTTATCGGGGTAGCACCGGGGAGCTGTTTTTT. Protein sequence: CASSYRGSTGELFF.

J is TRBJ1-1 and V is TRBV7-9, with TRBD1 identical over 7 bases. This CDR3 is built from 16 residues. V lost 7 bases, J lost 0 bases, and 11 bases stayed unmatched. Per germline, CDR1 SEHNR and CDR2 FQNEAQ (reference sequence). Here the CDR3 reads CASTALTGRMNTEAFF. The DNA of the CDR3 is TGTGCCAGCACCGCTTTGACAGGGCGCATGAACACTGAAGCTTTCTTT.

The V and J genes are TRBV24-1 and TRBJ1-5, with no clear D. The CDR3 covers 14 residues. CDR1 is KGHDR and CDR2 is SFDVKD in the germline V gene. Trimming cost V 5 bases and J 1 base, with 8 bases left between them. CDR3 DNA: TGTGCCACCAGTGGTGGTAGGAGCAATCAGCCCCAGCATTTT. It yields the protein CATSGGRSNQPQHF.

This chain uses TRBV7-2 with TRBJ1-5; TRBD1 matches at 10 bases. The CDR3 is 14 residues long. Germline trimming cut 5 bases from V and 7 bases from J; bases unmatched to any gene: 5. Looked up from germline, CDR1 is SGHTA and CDR2 is FQGNSA. The CDR3 DNA sequence: TGTGCCAGCAGCCCGCGGACAGGGGGACAGCCCCAGCATTTT. Its protein product is CASSPRTGGQPQHF.

This chain joins TRBV7-2 and TRBJ2-1; a possible D gene is TRBD2 (6 bases). Trimming took off 5 bases at V and 6 bases at J, with 14 bases between the two ends. This CDR3 spans 14 amino acids. Germline V gene lookup returns CDR1 SGHTA and CDR2 FQGNSA. The CDR3 DNA is TGTGCCAGCAGCCCGACCATGACTAGCAATGAGCAGTTCTTC. As protein: CASSPTMTSNEQFF.

This chain connects TRBV5-1 to TRBJ1-6; D unclear. Trimming removed 4 bases from V and 7 bases from J, with 15 bases in between. In germline, CDR1 is SGHRS, CDR2 YFSETQ. This CDR3 spans 15 amino acids. CDR3 amino acids: CASSLDVPGNSPLHF. CDR3 sequence (DNA): TGCGCCAGCAGCCTGGACGTGCCGGGGAATTCACCCCTCCACTTT.

The chain combines TRBV30 with TRBJ2-5, with D possibly matching TRBD1 (6 bases). Trimming pared 1 base from V and 4 bases from J, leaving 16 bases between. CDR1 and CDR2 (germline): GTSNPN, SVGIG (reference sequence). CDR3 size: 15 residues. The CDR3: CAWSETGVSGETQYF. The CDR3 coding sequence is TGTGCCTGGAGTGAGACAGGAGTGAGCGGAGAGACCCAGTACTTC.

This chain links TRBV7-2 with TRBJ1-1; D gene uncertain. V was shortened by 5 bases and J by 0 bases, with 16 bases between the two germline ends. CDR1 is SGHTA and CDR2 is FQGNSA in the germline V gene. CDR3 length equals 16 residues. The CDR3 region is CASSTTRRVVNTEAFF. The CDR3 DNA reads TGTGCCAGCAGCACGACTAGGAGGGTGGTGAACACTGAAGCTTTCTTT.

J is TRBJ1-2 and V is TRBV3-1 (or the pseudogene TRBV3-2); D remains unclear. Trimming pared 4 bases from V and 8 bases from J, leaving 14 bases between. The CDR3 runs to 13 residues. Germline V gene sequence: CDR1 LGHDT, CDR2 YNNKEL (reference sequence). CDR3 nucleotide sequence: TGTGCCAGCAGCCTTTGGCTCAGCGGGGGCTACACCTTC. It specifies CASSLWLSGGYTF.

The chain joins TRBV11-2 to TRBJ2-3; TRBD2 agrees at 7 bases. Germline V CDR1 and CDR2: SGHAT, FQNNGV. The CDR3 consists of 15 residues. Losses at the gene ends were 0 bases for V and 6 bases for J; bases not matched to a gene: 6. CDR3 amino acids: CASSLDPAGPDTQYF. The CDR3 nucleotides are TGTGCCAGCAGCTTAGATCCAGCGGGGCCCGATACGCAGTATTTT.

V is TRBV7-2 and J is TRBJ2-2, with TRBD2 as a possible D gene (6 bases). The V gene's germline CDR1 is SGHTA and CDR2 FQGNSA. The CDR3 has 15 amino acids. V was pared by 6 bases and J by 7 bases, with 18 bases between. This CDR3 reads CASSQMGGKSGELFF. The CDR3 DNA reads TGTGCCAGCAGTCAAATGGGGGGAAAAAGCGGGGAGCTGTTTTTT.

The V call is TRBV2, the J call TRBJ2-1; a weak D match, TRBD2 (5 bases). CDR3 size: 14 residues. V lost 11 bases and J 4 bases, leaving 18 bases between the germline ends. Germline loops: CDR1 SNHLY, CDR2 FYNNEI. CDR3 region: CALPRGSSYNEQFF. The CDR3 region has the DNA TGTGCCCTACCACGAGGGAGCAGTTACAATGAGCAGTTCTTC. The full variable domain, in which reference TRBV2 and TRBJ2-1 provide the parts outside the CDR3, is EPEVTQTPSHQVTQMGQEVILRCVPISNHLYFYWYRQILGQKVEFLVSFYNNEISEKSEIFDDQFSVERPDGSNFTLKIRSTKLEDSAMYFCALPRGSSYNEQFFGPGTRLTVL.

The genes are TRBV7-9 and TRBJ1-3; TRBD1 aligns across 8 bases. Trimming took 5 bases from V and 0 from J; bases not matched to a gene: 6. CDR1 SEHNR and CDR2 FQNEAQ come from the germline V gene (reference sequence). This CDR3 contains 16 residues. CDR3 residues: CASSPGTGRSGNTIYF. DNA for the CDR3: TGTGCCAGCAGCCCCGGGACAGGCCGCTCTGGAAACACCATATATTTT.